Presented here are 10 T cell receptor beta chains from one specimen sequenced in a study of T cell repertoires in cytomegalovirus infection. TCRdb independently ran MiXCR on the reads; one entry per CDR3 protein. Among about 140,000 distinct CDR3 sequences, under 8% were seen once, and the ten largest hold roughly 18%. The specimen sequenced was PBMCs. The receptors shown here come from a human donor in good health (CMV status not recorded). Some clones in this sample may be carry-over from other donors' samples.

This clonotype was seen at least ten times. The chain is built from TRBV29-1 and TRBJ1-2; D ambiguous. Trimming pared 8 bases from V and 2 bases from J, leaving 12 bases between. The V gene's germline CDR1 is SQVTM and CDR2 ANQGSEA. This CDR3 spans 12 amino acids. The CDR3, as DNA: TGCAGCTTGTGGACGGAGAACTATGGCTACACCTTC. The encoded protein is CSLWTENYGYTF.

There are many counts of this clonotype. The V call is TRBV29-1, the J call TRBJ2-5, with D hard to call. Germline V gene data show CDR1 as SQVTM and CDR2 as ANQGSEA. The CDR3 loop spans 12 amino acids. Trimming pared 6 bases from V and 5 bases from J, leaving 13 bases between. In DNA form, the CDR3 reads TGCAGCGTCCCCTCCTCTTCGGAGACCCAGTACTTC. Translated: CSVPSSSETQYF.

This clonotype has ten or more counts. CDR3 sequence (DNA): TGTGCCAGCAGGAACCGGGACGGACCTTATGGCTACACCTTC. Translating gives CASRNRDGPYGYTF. The chain combines TRBV7-2 with TRBJ1-2; D is possibly TRBD1 (5 bases). Germline lookup yields CDR1 SGHTA and CDR2 FQGNSA. V dropped 6 bases and J dropped 5 bases, with 16 bases sitting between them. The CDR3 length is 14 residues.

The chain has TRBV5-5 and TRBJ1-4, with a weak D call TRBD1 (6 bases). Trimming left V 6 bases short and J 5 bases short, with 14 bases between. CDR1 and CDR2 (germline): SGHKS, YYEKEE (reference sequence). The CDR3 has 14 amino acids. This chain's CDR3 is CASIGQKMNEKLFF. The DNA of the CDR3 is TGTGCCAGCATCGGACAGAAGATGAATGAAAAACTGTTTTTT.

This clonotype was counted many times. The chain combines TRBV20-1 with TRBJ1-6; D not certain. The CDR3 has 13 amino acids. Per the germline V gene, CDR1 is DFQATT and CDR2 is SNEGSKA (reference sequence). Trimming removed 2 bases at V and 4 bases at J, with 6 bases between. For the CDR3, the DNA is TGCAGTGCTAGAAGTGAATATAATTCACCCCTCCACTTT. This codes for CSARSEYNSPLHF.

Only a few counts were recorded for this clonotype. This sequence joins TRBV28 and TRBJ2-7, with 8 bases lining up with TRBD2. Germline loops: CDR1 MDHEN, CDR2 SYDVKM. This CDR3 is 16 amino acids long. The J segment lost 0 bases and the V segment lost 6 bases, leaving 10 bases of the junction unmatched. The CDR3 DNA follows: TGTGCCAGCAGAAATCTCCTAGCGGGTTACTCCTACGAGCAGTACTTC. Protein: CASRNLLAGYSYEQYF.

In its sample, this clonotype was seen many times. The CDR3, as DNA: TGTGCCAGCAGCTTAGCGATACTAGCGGGGGGAAGGGATACGCAGTATTTT. Its translation is CASSLAILAGGRDTQYF. The chain links TRBV7-2 to TRBJ2-3, with 12 bases identical to TRBD2. This CDR3 contains 17 residues. The germline V gene has CDR1 SGHTA and CDR2 FQGNSA. J gave up 6 bases and V 0 bases, and 7 bases lay outside the gene matches.

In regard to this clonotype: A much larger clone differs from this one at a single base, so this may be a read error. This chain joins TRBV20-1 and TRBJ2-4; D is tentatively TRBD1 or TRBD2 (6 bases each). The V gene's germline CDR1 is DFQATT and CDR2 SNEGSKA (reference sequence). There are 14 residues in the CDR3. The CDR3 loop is CSAIRAGGGNIPYF. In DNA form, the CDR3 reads TGCAGTGCTATCCGAGCCGGGGGCGGGAACATTCCGTACTTC.

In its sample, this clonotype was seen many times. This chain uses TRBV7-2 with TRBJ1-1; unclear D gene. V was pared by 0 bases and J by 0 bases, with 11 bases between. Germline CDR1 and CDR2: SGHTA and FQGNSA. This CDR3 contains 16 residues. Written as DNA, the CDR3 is TGTGCCAGCAGCTTAGCGCTGTCGTCAATGAACACTGAAGCTTTCTTT. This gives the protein CASSLALSSMNTEAFF.

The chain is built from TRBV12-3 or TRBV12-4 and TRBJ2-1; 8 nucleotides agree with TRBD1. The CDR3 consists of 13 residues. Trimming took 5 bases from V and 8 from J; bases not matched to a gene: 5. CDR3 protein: CASSGDRIHEQFF. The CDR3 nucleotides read TGTGCCAGCAGTGGGGACAGGATCCATGAGCAGTTCTTC.